Each of the 9 T cell receptor beta chains below was sequenced from the same sample in a study of T-cell memory formation after mild COVID-19. TCRdb re-analysed the 5' RACE reads in MiXCR, keeping a single row per CDR3 protein. The data show a few hundred thousand distinct CDR3 sequences, with 15% to 20% seen just once and roughly a fifth held by the top ten. The sample was PBMCs or a T cell subset sorted from them (not recorded which). These receptors all stem from a man between 18 and 29 years old who had mild COVID-19 (a few samples of this study predate the infection). Cell type and time point are not known.

The table lists this clonotype with a few counts. This chain uses TRBV18 with TRBJ1-6, with D unresolved. Germline V gene sequence: CDR1 KGHSH, CDR2 LQKENI. The CDR3 is 16 amino acids. Trimming removed 2 bases from V and 0 bases from J, with 8 bases in between. The CDR3 sequence is CASSPAESSYNSPLHF. CDR3 nucleotide sequence: TGTGCCAGCTCACCAGCGGAGAGCTCCTATAATTCACCCCTCCACTTT. Full variable domain (missing parts from reference TRBV18 and TRBJ1-6): NAGVMQNPRHLVRRRGQEARLRCSPMKGHSHVYWYRQLPEEGLKFMVYLQKENIIDESGMPKERFSAEFPKEGPSILRIQQVVRGDSAAYFCASSPAESSYNSPLHFGNGTRLTVT.

The V and J genes are TRBV6-2 or TRBV6-3 and TRBJ2-3, with D tentatively TRBD1 or TRBD2 (5 bases each). V was pared by 4 bases and J by 2 bases, with 10 bases between. CDR1 MNHEY and CDR2 SVGEGT come from the germline V gene. The CDR3 extends over 14 amino acids. The CDR3 spells CASSFGGFTDTQYF. The DNA of the CDR3 is TGTGCCAGCAGTTTTGGGGGATTCACAGATACGCAGTATTTT.

The chain couples TRBV6-5 to TRBJ1-2; the D is unclear. Germline values: CDR1 MNHEY, CDR2 SVGAGI. V gave up 0 bases and J gave up 0 bases, with 20 bases separating them. This CDR3 spans 19 amino acids. In nucleotides, the CDR3 is TGTGCCAGCAGTTACTCCCCTGGGCGGGCTAGTAGGGCTAACTATGGCTACACCTTC. It encodes CASSYSPGRASRANYGYTF.

The rearrangement uses TRBV4-1 and TRBJ2-7, with D possibly being TRBD1 (6 bases). Per the germline V gene, CDR1 is MGHRA and CDR2 is YSYEKL. Trimming shortened V by 0 bases and J by 4 bases, and 10 bases separated the two germline ends. This CDR3 region has 14 residues. In nucleotides, the CDR3 is TGCGCCAGCAGCCAAGACGGGACACGTTACGAGCAGTACGTC. This codes for CASSQDGTRYEQYV.

This clonotype was seen a few times. The chain joins TRBV5-1 to TRBJ2-7; tentatively, D is TRBD2 (6 bases). The CDR3 runs to 13 residues. V was trimmed by 2 bases and J by 5 bases, leaving 11 bases between them. Germline V gives CDR1 SGHRS, CDR2 YFSETQ. DNA for the CDR3: TGCGCCAGCAGCTTTCAGGGAGGTAACGAGCAGTACTTC. As protein: CASSFQGGNEQYF.

There are a few counts of this clonotype. The chain uses TRBV19 and TRBJ2-3; possible D gene TRBD1, 6 bases. Germline V lookup: CDR1 LNHDA, CDR2 SQIVND (reference sequence). The length of the CDR3 is 13 residues. Trimming pared 8 bases from V and 0 bases from J, leaving 9 bases between. The CDR3: CASLQGSTDTQYF. The CDR3 DNA reads TGTGCCAGTTTACAGGGTAGCACAGATACGCAGTATTTT.

CDR3 sequence (DNA): TGTGCCAGCAGTACCGTTTTAGGCTTCCGGCAGTACTTC. Translation: CASSTVLGFRQYF. The gene calls are TRBV6-6 and TRBJ2-7; no clear D gene. The CDR3 sequence is 13 residues long. Germline V lookup: CDR1 MNHNY, CDR2 SVGAGI (reference sequence). Trimming took off 5 bases at V and 9 bases at J, with 17 bases between the two ends.

The chain employs TRBV11-2 and TRBJ2-5; 9 bases are a match to TRBD1. The CDR3 spans 13 residues. Trimming cost V 6 bases and J 10 bases; bases outside gene matches: 9. Germline V lookup: CDR1 SGHAT, CDR2 FQNNGV. The DNA for the CDR3 is TGTGCCAGCAGGGACGGGACAGGGTTGGACCAGTACTTC. It encodes CASRDGTGLDQYF.

This clonotype has more than one count but fewer than ten. CDR3 DNA sequence: TGTGCCAGCATCCAGGGCCGGGAGACCCAGTACTTC. This codes for CASIQGRETQYF. The chain is built from TRBV7-3 and TRBJ2-5, with TRBD1 as a possible D gene (5 bases). Trimming cost V 7 bases and J 5 bases, with 11 bases left between them. Looked up from germline, CDR1 is SGHTA and CDR2 is FQGTGA. This CDR3 has 12 amino acids.